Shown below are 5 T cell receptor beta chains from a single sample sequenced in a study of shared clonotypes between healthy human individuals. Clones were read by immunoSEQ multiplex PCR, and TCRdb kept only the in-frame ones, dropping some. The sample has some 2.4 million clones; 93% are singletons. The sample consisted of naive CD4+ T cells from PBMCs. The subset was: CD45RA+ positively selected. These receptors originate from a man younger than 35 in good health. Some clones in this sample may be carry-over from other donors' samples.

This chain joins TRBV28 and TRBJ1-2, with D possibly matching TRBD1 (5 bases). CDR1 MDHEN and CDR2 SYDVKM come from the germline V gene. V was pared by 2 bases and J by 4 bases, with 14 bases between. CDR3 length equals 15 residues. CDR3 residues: CASSLGGTRSYGYTF. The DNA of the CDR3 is TGTGCCAGCAGTTTAGGGGGGACTAGGAGCTATGGCTACACCTTC.

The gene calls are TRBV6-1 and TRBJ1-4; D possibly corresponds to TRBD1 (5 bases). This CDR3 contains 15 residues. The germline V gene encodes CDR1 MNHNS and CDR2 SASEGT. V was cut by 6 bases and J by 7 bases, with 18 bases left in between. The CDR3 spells CASRAWAERGEKLFF. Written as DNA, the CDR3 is TGTGCCAGCAGGGCTTGGGCGGAAAGGGGTGAAAAACTGTTTTTT.

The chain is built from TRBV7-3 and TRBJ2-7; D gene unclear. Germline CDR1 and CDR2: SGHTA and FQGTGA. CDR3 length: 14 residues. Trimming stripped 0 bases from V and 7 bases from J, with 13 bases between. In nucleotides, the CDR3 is TGTGCCAGCAGCTTAACCGCGAATGTAAGGGAGCAGTACTTC. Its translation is CASSLTANVREQYF.

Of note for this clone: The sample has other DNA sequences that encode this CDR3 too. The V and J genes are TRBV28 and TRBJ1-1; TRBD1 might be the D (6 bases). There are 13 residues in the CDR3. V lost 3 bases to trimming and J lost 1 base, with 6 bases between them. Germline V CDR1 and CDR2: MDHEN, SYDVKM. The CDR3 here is CASSFRGNTEAFF. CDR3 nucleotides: TGTGCCAGCAGTTTCAGGGGGAACACTGAAGCTTTCTTT. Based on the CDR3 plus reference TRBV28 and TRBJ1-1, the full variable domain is DVKVTQSSRYLVKRTGEKVFLECVQDMDHENMFWYRQDPGLGLRLIYFSYDVKMKEKGDIPEGYSVSREKKERFSLILESASTNQTSMYLCASSFRGNTEAFFGQGTRLTVV.

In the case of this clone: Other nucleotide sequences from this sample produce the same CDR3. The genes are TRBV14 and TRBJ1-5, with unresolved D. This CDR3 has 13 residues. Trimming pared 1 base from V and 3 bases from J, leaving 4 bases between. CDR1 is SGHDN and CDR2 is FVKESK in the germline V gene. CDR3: CASSQGPNQPQHF. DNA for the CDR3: TGTGCCAGCAGCCAAGGGCCCAATCAGCCCCAGCATTTT.